The 7 T cell receptor beta chains given below trace back to one sample, sequenced in a study of regulatory T cells in long-lasting Graves disease. Regarding time point: newly diagnosed GD, antithyroid drugs for less than 3 months. Scientists built the TCR library using RNA that was extracted from PBMCs. iRepertoire HTBI primers and Arm-PCR of CDR3 regions built TCR beta libraries. TCRdb recomputed calls from the multiplex PCR reads with MiXCR, one row per CDR3 protein. The table shows roughly 420,000 distinct CDR3 sequences, with 15% to 18% occurring only once. Material: peripheral blood mononuclear cells (PBMCs), obtained at new diagnosis, from a patient treated with antithyroid drugs. All receptors derive from a female donor with Graves disease.

The table lists this clonotype with many counts. The chain joins TRBV20-1 to TRBJ1-1, with TRBD1 as a possible D gene (5 bases). In germline, CDR1 is DFQATT, CDR2 SNEGSKA (reference sequence). This CDR3 is built from 11 residues. CDR3 nucleotide sequence: TGCAGAATCAGGGTCGGGGCGGTAGCTTTCTTT. Protein: CRIRVGAVAFF.

This clonotype showed up many times. The chain uses TRBV12-3 or TRBV12-4 and TRBJ2-1; 8 bases line up with TRBD2. V lost 5 bases, J lost 8 bases, and 11 bases stayed unmatched. The CDR3 covers 15 residues. This chain's CDR3 is CASSPPRGLEDEQFF. The CDR3 coding sequence is TGTGCCAGCAGTCCCCCCCGGGGACTAGAAGATGAGCAGTTCTTC.

V gene TRBV24-1 combines with J gene TRBJ2-1; the D is unclear. The V and J ends lost 4 bases and 0 bases respectively, with 6 bases between them. This CDR3 is built from 14 residues. Per the germline V gene, CDR1 is KGHDR and CDR2 is SFDVKD. Here the CDR3 DNA reads TGTGCCACCAGTGAACGGAGCTCCTACAATGAGCAGTTCTTC. This translates into CATSERSSYNEQFF.

This clonotype was seen a few times. The chain couples TRBV24-1 to TRBJ2-4; no firm D call. The germline CDR1 and CDR2 sequences are KGHDR and SFDVKD. There are 15 residues in the CDR3. Deletions cut 7 bases from V and 2 bases from J, with 14 bases between. This CDR3 reads CATSWHGTSKNIQYF. For the CDR3, the DNA is TGTGCCACCAGCTGGCATGGCACCTCCAAAAACATTCAGTACTTC.

This clonotype was observed many times. The chain couples TRBV7-2 to TRBJ1-2, with 8 nucleotides matching TRBD1. Germline CDR1 SGHTA, CDR2 FQGNSA. The CDR3 spans 16 residues. Trimming removed 0 bases from V and 5 bases from J; junction bases left unmatched: 8. Here the CDR3 DNA reads TGTGCCAGCAGCTTAGCCGGGGGACAGGCGATGTATGGCTACACCTTC. It codes for CASSLAGGQAMYGYTF. The full variable domain, with the rest looked up from reference TRBV7-2 and TRBJ1-2, is GAGVSQSPSNKVTEKGKDVELRCDPISGHTALYWYRQSLGQGLEFLIYFQGNSAPDKSGLPSDRFSAERTGGSVSTLTIQRTQQEDSAVYLCASSLAGGQAMYGYTFGSGTRLTVV.

This clonotype was detected many times. This chain links TRBV7-9 with TRBJ2-1, with TRBD1 identical over 12 bases. Looked up from germline, CDR1 is SEHNR and CDR2 is FQNEAQ (reference sequence). The J segment lost 8 bases and the V segment lost 2 bases, leaving 7 bases of the junction unmatched. The CDR3 length is 16 residues. The CDR3 region is CASSLPPGQGAYEQFF. The CDR3 DNA reads TGTGCCAGCAGCTTACCACCGGGACAGGGGGCCTATGAGCAGTTCTTC.

This clonotype was found a few times. The rearrangement uses TRBV6-4 and TRBJ1-1; the D is unclear. With 4 bases removed from V and 3 bases from J, the gap between germline ends came to 9 bases. The length of the CDR3 is 13 residues. Germline loops: CDR1 MRHNA, CDR2 SNTAGT. The CDR3 DNA sequence: TGTGCCAGCAGTGGAGGGTCCGACACTGAAGCTTTCTTT. This codes for CASSGGSDTEAFF.